This T cell receptor beta chain came from a study of immune evolution from preneoplasia to lung adenocarcinoma. Sequenced by immunoSEQ multiplex PCR; TCRdb stores in-frame clones only, minus some. This sample yields 9,900 or so clones, of which more than 75% are seen a single time; 4% to 5.5% belongs to the top ten. Whole-study findings and limits: KRAS-mutant nodules had the highest T cell clonality. Normal lung had highest clonality; later lesions appeared denser, more diverse.

On this clone itself: Its antigen is not known.

Germline V lookup: CDR1 MNHNY, CDR2 SVGAGI (reference sequence). This CDR3 has 13 residues. The V and J ends lost 4 bases and 8 bases, in that order; junction bases with no gene match: 5. This sequence joins TRBV6-6 and TRBJ1-2; 9 bases line up with TRBD1. Sequencing was done on a sample of FFPE minimally invasive lung adenocarcinoma tissue. This TCR was sampled from a person aged 65 to 79 with lung adenocarcinoma. This CDR3 is CASSWDRANGYTF. CDR3 nucleotides: TGTGCCAGCAGTTGGGACAGGGCGAACGGCTACACCTTC.